A single sample gave rise to the 32 T cell receptor beta chains below, sequenced in a study of blood T cell repertoires in COVID-19. Data came from immunoSEQ multiplex PCR; TCRdb stores just in-frame clones and leaves some out. Counted here are 150,000 to 200,000 clones, 84% occurring once; the ten biggest clones make up roughly 2.7%. Sequencing was carried out using peripheral blood. Receptors were obtained from a woman of 80 years or more with COVID-19, enrolled during active disease.

V is TRBV18 and J is TRBJ2-5, with D perhaps matching TRBD2 (5 bases). CDR1 is KGHSH and CDR2 is LQKENI in the germline V gene. This CDR3 comprises 12 residues. V lost 1 base, J lost 5 bases, and 5 bases lay in between. The CDR3 DNA reads TGTGCCAGCTCACCACAGCGGGAGACCCAGTACTTC. Protein sequence: CASSPQRETQYF.

V and J are TRBV7-2 and TRBJ1-3; D possibly corresponds to TRBD1 (6 bases). The V end was cut by 5 bases, the J end by 0 bases, with 11 bases between. The germline V gene encodes CDR1 SGHTA and CDR2 FQGNSA. The length of the CDR3 is 15 residues. CDR3 sequence: CASSRAGDSGNTIYF. The CDR3 DNA sequence: TGTGCCAGCAGCAGAGCAGGGGACTCTGGAAACACCATATATTTT.

This sequence joins TRBV7-2 and TRBJ2-1; TRBD1 is a possible D gene (6 bases). V was shortened by 7 bases and J by 1 base, with 17 bases between the two germline ends. Germline-derived CDR1 and CDR2 are SGHTA and FQGNSA. CDR3 size: 16 residues. DNA for the CDR3: TGTGCCAGCATTCCCTGGGTGGGGGCTTCCTACAATGAGCAGTTCTTC. Protein: CASIPWVGASYNEQFF. The whole variable domain, remainder taken from reference TRBV7-2 and TRBJ2-1, is GAGVSQSPSNKVTEKGKDVELRCDPISGHTALYWYRQSLGQGLEFLIYFQGNSAPDKSGLPSDRFSAERTGGSVSTLTIQRTQQEDSAVYLCASIPWVGASYNEQFFGPGTRLTVL.

V gene TRBV11-1 combines with J gene TRBJ2-5, with 7 bases that match TRBD1. Germline V gene data show CDR1 as SGHAT and CDR2 as FQDESV (reference sequence). The CDR3 spans 15 residues. V gave up 5 bases and J gave up 1 base; unmatched junction bases: 7. The CDR3: CASSTWDSSQETQYF. The CDR3 nucleotides read TGTGCCAGCAGCACCTGGGACAGCTCCCAAGAGACCCAGTACTTC.

The chain carries TRBV18 and TRBJ1-5, with 11 bases aligning to TRBD1. The CDR3 is 17 residues long. Germline assignment: CDR1 KGHSH and CDR2 LQKENI. V was clipped by 3 bases and J by 6 bases; unmatched bases: 10. The CDR3, as DNA: TGTGCCAGCTCACCCGGACAGGGGGCAACCCTACCTCAGCCCCAGCATTTT. This translates into CASSPGQGATLPQPQHF.

This clone was observed a single time. The rearrangement uses TRBV6-6 and TRBJ1-4, with D unresolved. V lost 4 bases and J lost 4, with 7 bases in between. The CDR3 sequence is 13 residues long. Germline lookup yields CDR1 MNHNY and CDR2 SVGAGI (reference sequence). For the CDR3, the DNA is TGTGCCAGCAGTTGGCAAATTAATGAAAAACTGTTTTTT. This sequence encodes CASSWQINEKLFF.

This clone appeared a single time. This sequence joins TRBV19 and TRBJ2-7, with 9 bases identical to TRBD1. The CDR3 runs to 14 residues. Germline V gene lookup returns CDR1 LNHDA and CDR2 SQIVND (reference sequence). J lost 1 base, V lost 5 bases, and 3 bases had no gene match. CDR3 DNA: TGTGCCAGTAGTTTCGGGACAGGGTCCTACGAGCAGTACTTC. Its translation is CASSFGTGSYEQYF.

This clone was recorded only once. The rearrangement links TRBV6-5 to TRBJ2-5, with 8 bases lining up with TRBD2. V shed 7 bases, J shed 4 bases, and the junction held 11 bases outside the gene matches. This CDR3 is 15 amino acids long. Per the germline V gene, CDR1 is MNHEY and CDR2 is SVGAGI. This CDR3 is CASTRSGGYRETQYF. The CDR3, as DNA: TGTGCCAGCACCAGAAGCGGGGGATATCGAGAGACCCAGTACTTC.

The chain links TRBV7-2 to TRBJ2-2; 11 bases align to TRBD2. The germline V gene encodes CDR1 SGHTA and CDR2 FQGNSA. CDR3 size: 17 residues. Germline trimming cut 4 bases from V and 5 bases from J; bases unmatched to any gene: 9. The CDR3 region has the DNA TGTGCCAGCAGCTATAGCGGGGGGGCTACGCGGACCGGGGAGCTGTTTTTT. Residues: CASSYSGGATRTGELFF.

The genes are TRBV16 and TRBJ2-1; 10 nucleotides align to TRBD1. The CDR3 is 15 amino acids. Germline loops: CDR1 KGHSY, CDR2 FQNENV. V shed 6 bases, J shed 4 bases, and the junction held 6 bases outside the gene matches. In nucleotides, the CDR3 is TGTGCCAGCAGTTACCGGACAGGGGGATACAATGAGCAGTTCTTC. It yields the protein CASSYRTGGYNEQFF.

This chain joins TRBV19 and TRBJ1-5; TRBD1 matches 7 bases. Germline assignment: CDR1 LNHDA and CDR2 SQIVND (reference sequence). This CDR3 comprises 18 residues. V lost 6 bases to trimming and J lost 0 bases; unmatched junction nucleotides: 14. CDR3 bases: TGTGCCAGTAGATCCGAACGACAGGGACGGCCTAGCAATCAGCCCCAGCATTTT. Encoded protein: CASRSERQGRPSNQPQHF.

The J gene is TRBJ2-1, the V gene TRBV7-3, with D uncertain. The CDR3 spans 15 residues. V shed 4 bases and J shed 0 bases, with 10 bases lying between them. The germline CDR1 and CDR2 sequences are SGHTA and FQGTGA. The DNA of the CDR3 is TGTGCCAGCAGCTCCAACACCTTCTCCTACAATGAGCAGTTCTTC. It codes for CASSSNTFSYNEQFF.

The V call is TRBV3-1 (or the pseudogene TRBV3-2), the J call TRBJ1-1, with 7 bases identical to TRBD1. J gave up 0 bases and V 4 bases, and 2 bases lay outside the gene matches. The CDR3 is 14 amino acids. CDR1 LGHDT and CDR2 YNNKEL come from the germline V gene (reference sequence). As DNA, the CDR3 is TGTGCCAGCAGCCCGACAGGGATGAACACTGAAGCTTTCTTT. This sequence encodes CASSPTGMNTEAFF.

The chain couples TRBV4-2 to TRBJ1-4; TRBD1 might be the D (5 bases). This CDR3 region has 16 residues. Trimming took 0 bases from V and 6 from J, leaving 14 bases between them. The germline gives CDR1 LGHNA, CDR2 YNFKEQ. This chain's CDR3 is CASSQEVAGWDEKLFF. CDR3 DNA: TGTGCCAGCAGCCAAGAGGTGGCAGGGTGGGATGAAAAACTGTTTTTT.

This clone was seen just once. The chain uses TRBV19 and TRBJ2-1; no clear D. The V end was cut by 6 bases, the J end by 0 bases, with 9 bases between. Germline V CDR1 and CDR2: LNHDA, SQIVND (reference sequence). The CDR3 covers 14 residues. This CDR3 reads CASSYSSSYNEQFF. The CDR3 DNA follows: TGTGCCAGTAGCTACAGTAGCTCCTACAATGAGCAGTTCTTC.

V usage is TRBV3-1 (or the pseudogene TRBV3-2) and J usage is TRBJ2-6; weak D call: TRBD1 (6 bases). The ends were cut back, 5 bases at V and 0 bases at J, with 11 bases in the middle. CDR1 and CDR2 from the germline V gene are LGHDT and YNNKEL (reference sequence). The CDR3 runs to 16 residues. CDR3: CASSERGFSGANVLTF. The CDR3 DNA is TGTGCCAGCAGCGAGAGGGGGTTCTCTGGGGCCAACGTCCTGACTTTC.

This clone was observed a single time. The chain employs TRBV30 and TRBJ1-3; possible D gene TRBD1, 5 bases. Germline-derived CDR1 and CDR2 are GTSNPN and SVGIG (reference sequence). V was trimmed by 4 bases and J by 2 bases, leaving 12 bases between them. CDR3 size: 14 residues. This chain's CDR3 is CAWIEPGAGNTIYF. In DNA form, the CDR3 reads TGTGCCTGGATTGAACCGGGGGCTGGAAACACCATATATTTT.

The V and J genes are TRBV6-5 and TRBJ1-1; 7 nucleotides align to TRBD1. The CDR3 consists of 14 residues. The junction had 6 bases not matched to a gene; V was cut back by 5 bases and J by 3 bases. Germline-derived CDR1 and CDR2 are MNHEY and SVGAGI. CDR3 protein: CASSTRQGHTEAFF. The CDR3 coding sequence is TGTGCCAGCAGTACCCGACAGGGACACACTGAAGCTTTCTTT.

The chain is built from TRBV7-2 and TRBJ1-2; 9 bases align to TRBD1. In germline, CDR1 is SGHTA, CDR2 FQGNSA. This CDR3 region has 12 residues. Losses at the gene ends were 6 bases for V and 7 bases for J; bases not matched to a gene: 3. The CDR3 region is CASSWDRAGYTF. CDR3 nucleotides: TGTGCCAGCAGTTGGGACAGGGCTGGCTACACCTTC.

Only one count was recorded for this clone. V gene TRBV5-1 combines with J gene TRBJ2-3, with 11 bases aligning to TRBD1. In germline, CDR1 is SGHRS, CDR2 YFSETQ. The CDR3 runs to 15 residues. The V gene end was trimmed by 4 bases and the J gene end by 4 bases; junction bases not matched to a gene: 5. CDR3: CASSTTGQGADTQYF. CDR3 coding DNA: TGCGCCAGCAGCACGACGGGACAGGGGGCAGATACGCAGTATTTT.

This rearrangement joins TRBV5-1 to TRBJ2-3; 12 bases are a match to TRBD2. J was trimmed by 0 bases and V by 4 bases; bases with no gene match: 9. CDR1 and CDR2 from the germline V gene are SGHRS and YFSETQ. The CDR3 consists of 18 residues. This CDR3 is CASSPGTSGFPSTDTQYF. Here the CDR3 DNA reads TGCGCCAGCAGCCCCGGGACTAGCGGGTTCCCTAGCACAGATACGCAGTATTTT.

J is TRBJ2-7 and V is TRBV7-9, with TRBD2 matching 8 bases. V shed 5 bases, J shed 4 bases, and the junction held 10 bases outside the gene matches. Germline CDR1 reads SEHNR; CDR2 reads FQNEAQ (reference sequence). The CDR3 runs to 15 residues. In DNA, the CDR3 is TGTGCCAGCAGCCCCGCCGCGGGAGGAAAGTACGAGCAGTACTTC. Protein sequence: CASSPAAGGKYEQYF.

The V call is TRBV4-3, the J call TRBJ2-7, with D tentatively TRBD1 (6 bases). Trimming stripped 3 bases from V and 2 bases from J, with 8 bases between. In germline, CDR1 is LGHNA, CDR2 YSLEER. The CDR3 has 13 amino acids. The CDR3: CASSHDRTYEQYF. The CDR3 DNA sequence: TGCGCCAGCAGCCACGACAGGACCTACGAGCAGTACTTC.

CDR3 region: CASSALAGGANTGELFF. DNA for the CDR3: TGTGCCAGCTCAGCCCTAGCGGGAGGTGCGAACACCGGGGAGCTGTTTTTT. The chain combines TRBV18 with TRBJ2-2, with 11 bases aligning to TRBD2. Germline V gives CDR1 KGHSH, CDR2 LQKENI. The V and J ends lost 5 bases and 0 bases, in that order; junction bases with no gene match: 5. This CDR3 is 17 amino acids long.

V gene TRBV10-3 combines with J gene TRBJ1-2; 12 bases line up with TRBD1. The CDR3 consists of 15 residues. V was clipped by 6 bases and J by 6 bases; unmatched bases: 8. CDR1 and CDR2 (germline): ENHRY, SYGVKD. DNA for the CDR3: TGTGCCATCAGCAATACCGGGACAGGGGGCGATGGCTACACCTTC. Translation: CAISNTGTGGDGYTF.

The chain is built from TRBV3-1 (or the pseudogene TRBV3-2) and TRBJ2-1, with TRBD1 matching 8 bases. CDR1 LGHDT and CDR2 YNNKEL come from the germline V gene (reference sequence). The CDR3 extends over 15 amino acids. V was clipped by 4 bases and J by 2 bases; unmatched bases: 4. CDR3 bases: TGTGCCAGCAGCCCCCGGACAGGGACCTACAATGAGCAGTTCTTC. This gives the protein CASSPRTGTYNEQFF.

This clone showed up just once. The chain is built from TRBV2 and TRBJ2-2; 8 nucleotides agree with TRBD2. The CDR3 totals 16 residues. Germline V gene sequence: CDR1 SNHLY, CDR2 FYNNEI. V dropped 5 bases and J dropped 7; count of bases not matched to a gene: 12. Here the CDR3 DNA reads TGTGCCAGCAGTTCCCTGGTAGCGGGGCGGGGCGGGGAGCTGTTTTTT. Translated, it gives CASSSLVAGRGGELFF.

V usage is TRBV5-1 and J usage is TRBJ2-1; 12 positions agree with TRBD2. The germline gives CDR1 SGHRS, CDR2 YFSETQ. Losses at the gene ends were 4 bases for V and 4 bases for J; bases not matched to a gene: 9. This CDR3 has 17 amino acids. The CDR3 DNA sequence: TGCGCCAGCAGCCCCCTGACTAGCGGGAGCTCATACAATGAGCAGTTCTTC. Translated, it gives CASSPLTSGSSYNEQFF.

The chain uses TRBV18 and TRBJ2-1; 8 positions agree with TRBD2. This CDR3 is 14 amino acids long. The V gene end was trimmed by 2 bases and the J gene end by 3 bases; junction bases not matched to a gene: 0. Germline assignment: CDR1 KGHSH and CDR2 LQKENI. CDR3 in amino acids: CASSPGTSYNEQFF. CDR3 nucleotide sequence: TGTGCCAGCTCACCAGGGACTAGCTACAATGAGCAGTTCTTC.

The chain is built from TRBV7-9 and TRBJ1-2; D remains ambiguous. Germline loops: CDR1 SEHNR, CDR2 FQNEAQ (reference sequence). V shed 1 base and J shed 2 bases, with 5 bases lying between them. The CDR3 has 13 amino acids. The CDR3 bases are TGTGCCAGCAGCTTAGTTGGCAACTATGGCTACACCTTC. Translating it yields CASSLVGNYGYTF. Filled out from reference TRBV7-9 and TRBJ1-2, the complete variable domain reads DTGVSQNPRHKITKRGQNVTFRCDPISEHNRLYWYRQTLGQGPEFLTYFQNEAQLEKSRLLSDRFSAERPKGSFSTLEIQRTEQGDSAMYLCASSLVGNYGYTFGSGTRLTVV.

The V gene is TRBV5-1, the J gene TRBJ1-5; 7 nucleotides agree with TRBD1. CDR3 length: 15 amino acids. Germline-derived CDR1 and CDR2 are SGHRS and YFSETQ. V lost 0 bases to trimming and J lost 5 bases; unmatched junction nucleotides: 5. The CDR3 loop reads CASSLDGQDYQPQHF. The CDR3 DNA reads as TGCGCCAGCAGCTTGGACGGACAGGATTATCAGCCCCAGCATTTT.

This rearrangement joins TRBV19 to TRBJ2-7; D perhaps matches TRBD2 (6 bases). CDR3 length equals 15 residues. V was shortened by 3 bases and J by 3 bases, with 15 bases between the two germline ends. The germline gives CDR1 LNHDA, CDR2 SQIVND (reference sequence). In DNA form, the CDR3 reads TGTGCCAGTAGTATTCCTGGGACTGGTCTCTACGAGCAGTACTTC. Translating gives CASSIPGTGLYEQYF.